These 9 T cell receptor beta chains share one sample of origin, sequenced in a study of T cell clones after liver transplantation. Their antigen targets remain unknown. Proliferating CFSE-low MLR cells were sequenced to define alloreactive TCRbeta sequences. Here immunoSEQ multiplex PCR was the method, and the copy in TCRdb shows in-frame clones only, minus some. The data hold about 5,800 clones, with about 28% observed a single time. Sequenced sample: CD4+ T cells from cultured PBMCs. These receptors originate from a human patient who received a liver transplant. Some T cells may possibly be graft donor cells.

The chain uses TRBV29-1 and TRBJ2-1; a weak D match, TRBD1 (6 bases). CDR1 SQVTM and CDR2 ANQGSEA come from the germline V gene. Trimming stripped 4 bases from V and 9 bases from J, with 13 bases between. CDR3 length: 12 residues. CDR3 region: CSVATGISEQFF. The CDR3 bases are TGCAGCGTTGCAACAGGGATCAGTGAGCAGTTCTTC.

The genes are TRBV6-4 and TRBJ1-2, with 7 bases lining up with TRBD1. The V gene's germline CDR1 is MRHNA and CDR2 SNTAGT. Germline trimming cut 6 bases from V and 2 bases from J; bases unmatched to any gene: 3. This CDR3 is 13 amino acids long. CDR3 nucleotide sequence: TGTGCCAGCAGGCTGGACAGGAACTATGGCTACACCTTC. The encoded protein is CASRLDRNYGYTF.

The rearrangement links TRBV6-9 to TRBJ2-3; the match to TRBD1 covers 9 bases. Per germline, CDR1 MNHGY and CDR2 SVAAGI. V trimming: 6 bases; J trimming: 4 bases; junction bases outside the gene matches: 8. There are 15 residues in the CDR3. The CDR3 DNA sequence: TGTGCCAGCAGATGGGGACAGGGTAATTCAGATACGCAGTATTTT. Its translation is CASRWGQGNSDTQYF.

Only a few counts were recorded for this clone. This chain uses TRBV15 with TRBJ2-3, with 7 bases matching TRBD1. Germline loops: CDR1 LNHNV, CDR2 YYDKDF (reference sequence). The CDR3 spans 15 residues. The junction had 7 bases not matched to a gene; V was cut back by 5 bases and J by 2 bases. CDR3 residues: CATSPTGFFTDTQYF. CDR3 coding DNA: TGTGCCACCAGCCCGACAGGGTTTTTCACAGATACGCAGTATTTT.

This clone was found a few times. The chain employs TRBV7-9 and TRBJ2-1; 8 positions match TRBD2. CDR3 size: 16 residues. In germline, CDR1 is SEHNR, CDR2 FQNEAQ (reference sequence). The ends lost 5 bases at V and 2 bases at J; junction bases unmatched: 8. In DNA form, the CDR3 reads TGTGCCAGCAGCCCTTGGACTAGCTTAGCCTACAATGAGCAGTTCTTC. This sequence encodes CASSPWTSLAYNEQFF. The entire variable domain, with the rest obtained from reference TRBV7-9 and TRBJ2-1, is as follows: DTGVSQNPRHKITKRGQNVTFRCDPISEHNRLYWYRQTLGQGPEFLTYFQNEAQLEKSRLLSDRFSAERPKGSFSTLEIQRTEQGDSAMYLCASSPWTSLAYNEQFFGPGTRLTVL.

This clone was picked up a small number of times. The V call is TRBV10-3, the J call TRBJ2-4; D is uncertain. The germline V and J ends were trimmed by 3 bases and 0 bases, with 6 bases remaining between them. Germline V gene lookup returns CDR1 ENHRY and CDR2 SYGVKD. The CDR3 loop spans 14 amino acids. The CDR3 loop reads CAISEGGAKNIQYF. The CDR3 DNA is TGTGCCATCAGTGAAGGCGGAGCCAAAAACATTCAGTACTTC.

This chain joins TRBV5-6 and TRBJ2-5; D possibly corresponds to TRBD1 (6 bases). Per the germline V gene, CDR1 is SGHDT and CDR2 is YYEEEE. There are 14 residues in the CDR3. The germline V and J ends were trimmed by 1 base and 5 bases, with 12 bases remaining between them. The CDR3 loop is CASSLQGWEETQYF. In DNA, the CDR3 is TGTGCCAGCAGCTTGCAGGGGTGGGAGGAGACCCAGTACTTC.

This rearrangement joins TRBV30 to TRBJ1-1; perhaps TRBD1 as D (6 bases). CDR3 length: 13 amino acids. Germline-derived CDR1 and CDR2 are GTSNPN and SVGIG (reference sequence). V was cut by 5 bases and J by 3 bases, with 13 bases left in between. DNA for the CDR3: TGTGCCTGGGGACAGACCACCCACACTGAAGCTTTCTTT. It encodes CAWGQTTHTEAFF.

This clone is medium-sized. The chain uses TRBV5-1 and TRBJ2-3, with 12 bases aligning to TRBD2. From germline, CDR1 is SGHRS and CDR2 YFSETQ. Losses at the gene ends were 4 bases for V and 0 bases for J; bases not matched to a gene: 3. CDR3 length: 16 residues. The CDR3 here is CASSTGLAGSTDTQYF. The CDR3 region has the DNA TGCGCCAGCAGCACCGGACTAGCGGGAAGCACAGATACGCAGTATTTT.